This TCR beta chain stems from a study of blood T cell repertoires in COVID-19. Study details: The United States, Italy and Spain were the sources of the acute and convalescent COVID-19 samples.

Authors' processing steps: Estimation of nucleated cell counts was performed using reference gene primer amplification. Sequencing used immunoSEQ multiplex PCR; TCRdb keeps in-frame clones, though not all of them. V and J calls plus clone size are reproduced from that table; the DNA served to infer D and trimming. The repertoire holds a few hundred thousand clones, with about 85% as singletons. This CDR3 has 15 residues. The chain carries TRBV1 and TRBJ2-2; the table's D gene call, TRBD1, was not cross checked with the DNA. TRBV1 corresponds to a pseudogene. The sequence came from a young woman with acute or convalescent COVID-19. The source material was peripheral blood. CDR3 bases: TGCACCAGCAGCCGGTACAGGGGAAACACCGGGGAGCTGTTTTTT. It specifies CTSSRYRGNTGELFF.